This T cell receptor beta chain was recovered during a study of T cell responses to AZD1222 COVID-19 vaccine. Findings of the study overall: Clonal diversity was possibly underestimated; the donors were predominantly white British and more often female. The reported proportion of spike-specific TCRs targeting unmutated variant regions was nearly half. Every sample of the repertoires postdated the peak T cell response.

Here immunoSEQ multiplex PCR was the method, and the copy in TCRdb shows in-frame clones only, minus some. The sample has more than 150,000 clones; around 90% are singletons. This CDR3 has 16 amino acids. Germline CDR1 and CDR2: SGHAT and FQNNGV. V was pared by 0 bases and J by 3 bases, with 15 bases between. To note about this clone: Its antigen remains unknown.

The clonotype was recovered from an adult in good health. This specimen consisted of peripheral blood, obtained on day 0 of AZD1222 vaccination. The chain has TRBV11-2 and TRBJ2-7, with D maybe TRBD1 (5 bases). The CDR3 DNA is TGTGCCAGCAGCTTAGATCAGGGTTGGGAATACTACGAGCAGTACTTC. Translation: CASSLDQGWEYYEQYF.